This is a list of T cell receptor beta chains from one sample in a study of OX40 agonist ivuxolimab in advanced cancers. Using immunoSEQ multiplex PCR, the repertoire was profiled, and TCRdb retains in-frame clones only, with some absent. The sample shows around 100,000 clones, 91% of them seen only once. Specimen: CD4+ or CD8+ T cells sorted from blood, collected in a trial of the OX40 agonist ivuxolimab. The receptor source for this set is an adult with an advanced solid tumor such as melanoma, head and neck, liver or kidney cancer. Each CDR3 is given with its conserved first and last residue. The D gene is left open where the match is weak. Expanded clones get a size class; other rows say once, few or many, or leave the size out.

abundance: few; v_gene: TRBV28; d_gene: .; j_gene: TRBJ2-7; CDR3aa: CASRYRGAYEQYF; CDR3nt: TGTGCCAGCCGCTATCGCGGGGCCTACGAGCAGTACTTC
abundance: once; v_gene: TRBV6-1; d_gene: .; j_gene: TRBJ2-4; CDR3aa: CASSEALRQAKRDIQYF; CDR3nt: TGTGCCAGCAGTGAAGCGCTACGGCAGGCTAAAAGGGACATTCAGTACTTC
abundance: .; v_gene: TRBV5-4; d_gene: TRBD2; j_gene: TRBJ2-1; CDR3aa: CASSGTSWGNEQFF; CDR3nt: TGTGCCAGCAGCGGGACTAGCTGGGGCAATGAGCAGTTCTTC
abundance: .; v_gene: TRBV7-3; d_gene: .; j_gene: TRBJ2-7; CDR3aa: CASSLMGPGPYEQYF; CDR3nt: TGTGCCAGCAGCTTAATGGGCCCTGGCCCCTACGAGCAGTACTTC
abundance: .; v_gene: TRBV7-2; d_gene: .; j_gene: TRBJ2-1; CDR3aa: CASSLAPGTSSNNEQFF; CDR3nt: TGTGCCAGCAGCTTAGCCCCCGGAACTAGCTCTAACAATGAGCAGTTCTTC
abundance: .; v_gene: TRBV9; d_gene: .; j_gene: TRBJ2-7; CDR3aa: CASSVGGQGTSYEQYF; CDR3nt: TGTGCCAGCAGCGTAGGGGGCCAGGGCACCTCCTACGAGCAGTACTTC
abundance: .; v_gene: TRBV18; d_gene: TRBD1; j_gene: TRBJ1-1; CDR3aa: CASSSRTGLNTEAFF; CDR3nt: TGTGCCAGCTCATCTCGGACAGGCCTAAACACTGAAGCTTTCTTT
abundance: .; v_gene: TRBV6-5; d_gene: .; j_gene: TRBJ2-3; CDR3aa: CASSLRGDMTDTQYF; CDR3nt: TGTGCCAGCAGTCTGCGGGGCGACATGACAGATACGCAGTATTTT
abundance: once; v_gene: TRBV7-2; d_gene: .; j_gene: TRBJ2-6; CDR3aa: CASSRALSGANVLTF; CDR3nt: TGTGCCAGCAGCAGGGCCCTCTCTGGGGCCAACGTCCTGACTTTC
abundance: .; v_gene: TRBV27; d_gene: .; j_gene: TRBJ1-2; CDR3aa: CASRSRGQDYGYTF; CDR3nt: TGTGCCAGCAGGTCCAGGGGTCAGGACTATGGCTACACCTTC
abundance: .; v_gene: TRBV7-2; d_gene: .; j_gene: TRBJ2-1; CDR3aa: CASSSNSGGNNEQFF; CDR3nt: TGTGCCAGCAGCTCAAACTCCGGGGGCAACAATGAGCAGTTCTTC
abundance: .; v_gene: TRBV11-2; d_gene: TRBD1; j_gene: TRBJ2-7; CDR3aa: CASSTRTGAYEQYF; CDR3nt: TGTGCCAGCAGCACGAGGACAGGAGCCTACGAGCAGTACTTC
abundance: .; v_gene: TRBV18; d_gene: .; j_gene: TRBJ2-3; CDR3aa: CASSPSASTDTQYF; CDR3nt: TGTGCCAGCTCACCATCGGCGAGCACAGATACGCAGTATTTT
abundance: once; v_gene: TRBV5-5; d_gene: .; j_gene: TRBJ1-4; CDR3aa: CASTFDWEKLFF; CDR3nt: TGTGCCAGCACATTTGATTGGGAAAAACTGTTTTTT